Each of the 22 T cell receptor beta chains below was sequenced from the same sample in a study of blood T cell repertoires in COVID-19. Method: immunoSEQ multiplex PCR; TCRdb's copy keeps in-frame clones and lacks some. In the table there are about 160,000 clones, over 70% of which are singletons. The material sequenced was PBMCs or T cells enriched from blood (not recorded which). These receptor sequences come from a woman aged 55-70 years who had recovered from COVID-19.

The chain joins TRBV6-5 to TRBJ1-1, with TRBD1 matching over 8 bases. V was clipped by 4 bases and J by 11 bases; unmatched bases: 3. The CDR3 totals 11 residues. The V gene's germline CDR1 is MNHEY and CDR2 SVGAGI. The CDR3 coding sequence is TGTGCCAGCAGTTCGACAGGGGTCGCTTTCTTT. It encodes CASSSTGVAFF.

This clone has just a few counts. The V and J genes are TRBV7-2 and TRBJ2-1, with 11 bases that match TRBD2. The CDR3 has 14 amino acids. The J segment lost 9 bases and the V segment lost 1 base, leaving 2 bases of the junction unmatched. Per germline, CDR1 SGHTA and CDR2 FQGNSA. The CDR3 sequence: CASSLGLAGIEQFF. The CDR3 region has the DNA TGTGCCAGCAGCTTAGGACTAGCGGGGATTGAGCAGTTCTTC.

The chain uses TRBV27 and TRBJ2-7, with 7 positions matching TRBD1. Germline V CDR1 and CDR2: MNHEY, SMNVEV (reference sequence). V lost 2 bases and J lost 4; bases outside the gene matches: 5. The CDR3 sequence is 14 residues long. The CDR3 DNA follows: TGTGCCAGCAGTTTAAAGGGGGCTGGATACGAGCAGTACTTC. Its translation: CASSLKGAGYEQYF.

V usage is TRBV11-2 and J usage is TRBJ2-1; D might be TRBD2 (5 bases). Trimming removed 6 bases from V and 7 bases from J, with 10 bases in between. The CDR3 runs 12 residues. CDR1 and CDR2 from the germline V gene are SGHAT and FQNNGV. CDR3 sequence: CASRAGGNEQFF. The CDR3 DNA reads TGTGCCAGCAGGGCGGGTGGGAATGAGCAGTTCTTC.

The chain couples TRBV24-1 to TRBJ2-1, with TRBD1 matching 8 bases. This CDR3 region has 15 residues. Germline assignment: CDR1 KGHDR and CDR2 SFDVKD. Unmatched junction bases numbered 5, after V lost 3 bases and J lost 5 bases. CDR3 in amino acids: CATSDPGQDDNEQFF. The CDR3 DNA reads as TGTGCCACCAGTGATCCGGGACAGGACGACAATGAGCAGTTCTTC.

The chain has TRBV6-6 and TRBJ2-5; D possibly corresponds to TRBD1 (5 bases). Germline loops: CDR1 MNHNY, CDR2 SVGAGI (reference sequence). Trimming took 2 bases from V and 3 from J, leaving 13 bases between them. This CDR3 spans 15 amino acids. This chain's CDR3 is CASSYRSFREETQYF. CDR3 DNA sequence: TGTGCCAGCAGTTACCGATCATTCAGGGAAGAGACCCAGTACTTC.

DNA of the CDR3: TGTGCCAGCAGCTTGGGTCGACAGGGGCAAGGGCCCCAGCATTTT. This encodes CASSLGRQGQGPQHF. The chain joins TRBV7-2 to TRBJ1-5, with TRBD1 identical over 8 bases. Germline loops: CDR1 SGHTA, CDR2 FQGNSA. The CDR3 totals 15 residues. The ends lost 3 bases at V and 9 bases at J; junction bases unmatched: 10.

V and J are TRBV10-1 and TRBJ1-2; D ambiguous. The ends were cut back, 2 bases at V and 2 bases at J, with 9 bases in the middle. The CDR3 has 14 amino acids. CDR1 and CDR2 from the germline V gene are WNHNN and SYGVQD (reference sequence). The CDR3, as DNA: TGCGCCAGCAGTGAGAGTGGCATGAACTATGGCTACACCTTC. This translates into CASSESGMNYGYTF.

This clone was seen only once. V and J are TRBV13 and TRBJ2-7; TRBD1 matches at 7 bases. V dropped 1 base and J dropped 3; count of bases not matched to a gene: 12. The CDR3 contains 17 residues. The germline V gene has CDR1 PRHDT and CDR2 FYEKMQ (reference sequence). CDR3 sequence: CASSLVSVAGGSYEQYF. DNA of the CDR3: TGTGCCAGCAGCTTAGTTTCAGTGGCAGGGGGTAGCTACGAGCAGTACTTC.

The chain has TRBV19 and TRBJ1-1; D not resolved. With 3 bases removed from V and 6 bases from J, the gap between germline ends came to 17 bases. Per germline, CDR1 LNHDA and CDR2 SQIVND (reference sequence). This CDR3 has 15 residues. CDR3 protein: CASSMPSAGRPEAFF. DNA for the CDR3: TGTGCCAGTAGTATGCCATCCGCCGGGAGGCCTGAAGCTTTCTTT. The entire variable domain, with the rest obtained from reference TRBV19 and TRBJ1-1, is as follows: DGGITQSPKYLFRKEGQNVTLSCEQNLNHDAMYWYRQDPGQGLRLIYYSQIVNDFQKGDIAEGYSVSREKKESFPLTVTSAQKNPTAFYLCASSMPSAGRPEAFFGQGTRLTVV.

The CDR3 DNA sequence: TGTGCCAGCAGTTTGACGATCAGGGCAGGGGACGGCTACACCTTC. This translates into CASSLTIRAGDGYTF. V usage is TRBV6-5 and J usage is TRBJ1-2, with D maybe TRBD1 (6 bases). The CDR3 is made up of 15 amino acids. From germline, CDR1 is MNHEY and CDR2 SVGAGI. V was cut by 4 bases and J by 8 bases, with 20 bases left in between.

J is TRBJ2-2 and V is TRBV5-1, with D uncertain. There are 13 residues in the CDR3. Looked up from germline, CDR1 is SGHRS and CDR2 is YFSETQ. The V end lost 1 base, the J end lost 3 bases, and 4 bases lay between the germline ends. As DNA, the CDR3 is TGCGCCAGCAGCTTGCCGGACACCGGGGAGCTGTTTTTT. Translation: CASSLPDTGELFF.

The chain joins TRBV27 to TRBJ1-1; the match to TRBD1 covers 8 bases. The junction had 12 bases not matched to a gene; V was cut back by 7 bases and J by 5 bases. Germline V lookup: CDR1 MNHEY, CDR2 SMNVEV (reference sequence). The CDR3 loop spans 15 amino acids. The CDR3 region is CASNTRGQGWTEAFF. CDR3 coding DNA: TGTGCCAGCAACACCCGAGGACAGGGTTGGACTGAAGCTTTCTTT.

For the CDR3, the DNA is TGTGCCACCAGCAGCAACCAGGGGTTAAGCTACGAGCAGTACTTC. It translates to CATSSNQGLSYEQYF. The rearrangement joins TRBV15 to TRBJ2-7, with D maybe TRBD1 (6 bases). Per the germline V gene, CDR1 is LNHNV and CDR2 is YYDKDF (reference sequence). The CDR3 has 15 amino acids. Trimming stripped 3 bases from V and 3 bases from J, with 15 bases between.

In regard to this clone: Other DNA sequences in the sample encode the same CDR3. J is TRBJ2-5 and V is TRBV7-2; TRBD1 might be the D (5 bases). CDR1 and CDR2 (germline): SGHTA, FQGNSA. V was clipped by 1 base and J by 7 bases, with 13 bases between them. The CDR3 length is 14 residues. CDR3 DNA sequence: TGTGCCAGCAGCTTAGATGGGGCCCCGGGGACCCAGTACTTC. Protein product: CASSLDGAPGTQYF.

This clone was detected once. The chain recombines TRBV5-4 with TRBJ2-3; 8 bases map to TRBD2. The CDR3 consists of 16 residues. The junction had 6 bases not matched to a gene; V was cut back by 3 bases and J by 0 bases. Germline V gene sequence: CDR1 SGHNT, CDR2 YYREEE (reference sequence). This CDR3 reads CASSSSLAASTDTQYF. DNA for the CDR3: TGTGCCAGCAGCTCGTCACTAGCGGCTAGCACAGATACGCAGTATTTT.

V usage is TRBV4-1 and J usage is TRBJ2-7, with D possibly being TRBD2 (5 bases). Germline V CDR1 and CDR2: MGHRA, YSYEKL. V was trimmed by 2 bases and J by 1 base, leaving 12 bases between them. The CDR3 is made up of 15 amino acids. The CDR3 coding sequence is TGCGCCAGCAGCCAACTAGCCGGCCCGTCCTACGAGCAGTACTTC. The encoded protein is CASSQLAGPSYEQYF.

The rearrangement uses TRBV7-8 and TRBJ1-5; 7 bases fit TRBD1. The germline V gene encodes CDR1 SGHVS and CDR2 FQNEAQ. With V trimmed by 1 base and J by 4 bases, 4 bases remained unmatched. The CDR3 spans 15 residues. The CDR3 reads CASSLEGQPNQPQHF. In DNA form, the CDR3 reads TGTGCCAGCAGCTTAGAGGGACAGCCGAATCAGCCCCAGCATTTT.

The J gene is TRBJ1-5, the V gene TRBV19; D is possibly TRBD1 (5 bases). CDR3 length equals 14 residues. V was trimmed by 3 bases and J by 9 bases, leaving 15 bases between them. Germline lookup yields CDR1 LNHDA and CDR2 SQIVND (reference sequence). Here the CDR3 reads CASSMAQRGRPQHF. The CDR3 coding sequence is TGTGCCAGTAGTATGGCCCAAAGGGGAAGGCCCCAGCATTTT. The entire variable domain, with the rest obtained from reference TRBV19 and TRBJ1-5, is as follows: DGGITQSPKYLFRKEGQNVTLSCEQNLNHDAMYWYRQDPGQGLRLIYYSQIVNDFQKGDIAEGYSVSREKKESFPLTVTSAQKNPTAFYLCASSMAQRGRPQHFGDGTRLSIL.

J is TRBJ2-2 and V is TRBV6-4, with a tentative D call TRBD1 (6 bases). This CDR3 has 14 amino acids. Looked up from germline, CDR1 is MRHNA and CDR2 is SNTAGT. The V end was cut by 4 bases, the J end by 6 bases, with 12 bases between. The CDR3 DNA sequence: TGTGCCAGCAGTGCAGGGGTCGGTTCCGGGGAGCTGTTTTTT. This sequence encodes CASSAGVGSGELFF.

The chain carries TRBV19 and TRBJ2-5; 8 nucleotides agree with TRBD1. Germline CDR1 and CDR2: LNHDA and SQIVND (reference sequence). This CDR3 spans 13 amino acids. V lost 7 bases to trimming and J lost 3 bases; unmatched junction nucleotides: 4. This CDR3 reads CASTLDREETQYF. For the CDR3, the DNA is TGTGCCAGTACCCTGGACAGGGAAGAGACCCAGTACTTC.

The chain joins TRBV14 to TRBJ1-4; TRBD1 matches at 9 bases. The V segment lost 5 bases and the J segment 6 bases; nucleotides outside the gene matches: 4. Germline V gives CDR1 SGHDN, CDR2 FVKESK. The CDR3 length is 14 residues. In DNA, the CDR3 is TGTGCCAGCAGCGACCGGGACAGGGATGAAAAACTGTTTTTT. This encodes CASSDRDRDEKLFF.